Following are 25 T cell receptor beta chains from one sample sequenced in a study of shared clonotypes between healthy human individuals. The protocol was immunoSEQ multiplex PCR, while the TCRdb copy is restricted to in-frame clones and leaves out a portion. The sample has around 480,000 clones, about 79% seen once. The sequencing sample was made of PBMCs. Receptors were obtained from a woman in her thirties or forties in good health. Some clones in this sample may be carry-over from other donors' samples.

The rearrangement joins TRBV7-2 to TRBJ2-1; a weak D match, TRBD2 (6 bases). Germline V gene sequence: CDR1 SGHTA, CDR2 FQGNSA. V was clipped by 4 bases and J by 9 bases, with 19 bases between them. This CDR3 region has 15 residues. CDR3 coding DNA: TGTGCCAGCAGCTGGGTGGCGGGGTCCCTCGGTGAGCAGTTCTTC. This codes for CASSWVAGSLGEQFF. Based on the CDR3 plus reference TRBV7-2 and TRBJ2-1, the full variable domain is GAGVSQSPSNKVTEKGKDVELRCDPISGHTALYWYRQSLGQGLEFLIYFQGNSAPDKSGLPSDRFSAERTGGSVSTLTIQRTQQEDSAVYLCASSWVAGSLGEQFFGPGTRLTVL.

The rearrangement uses TRBV28 and TRBJ2-7; 7 bases line up with TRBD1. The junction had 10 bases not matched to a gene; V was cut back by 5 bases and J by 3 bases. Germline V gives CDR1 MDHEN, CDR2 SYDVKM. This CDR3 comprises 15 residues. CDR3 nucleotides: TGTGCCAGCAGTATGACAGGGCTCCTCCTCTACGAGCAGTACTTC. Amino acids: CASSMTGLLLYEQYF. Full variable domain (outside the CDR3, taken from reference TRBV28 and TRBJ2-7): DVKVTQSSRYLVKRTGEKVFLECVQDMDHENMFWYRQDPGLGLRLIYFSYDVKMKEKGDIPEGYSVSREKKERFSLILESASTNQTSMYLCASSMTGLLLYEQYFGPGTRLTVT.

As to this clone: One end of the junction fails to match germline, which may point to a read error. The chain carries TRBV27 and TRBJ1-1; 7 positions agree with TRBD1. The CDR3 is made up of 16 amino acids. Germline loops: CDR1 MNHEY, CDR2 SMNVEV (reference sequence). The CDR3 nucleotides are TGTGCCAGCAGTTTATCGGGACAGACAGTGAAGACTGAAGCTTTCTTT. Protein sequence: CASSLSGQTVKTEAFF.

This clone turned up a few times. The gene calls are TRBV19 and TRBJ2-3; D not certain. Germline CDR1 is LNHDA and CDR2 is SQIVND (reference sequence). The V gene lost 4 bases and the J gene lost 2 bases, with 10 bases spanning the gap. This CDR3 has 14 residues. CDR3 bases: TGTGCCAGTAGTAAAGAGGTGAACACAGATACGCAGTATTTT. Its protein is CASSKEVNTDTQYF.

This clone was counted between two and nine times. The genes are TRBV27 and TRBJ1-2; D remains unclear. Per the germline V gene, CDR1 is MNHEY and CDR2 is SMNVEV (reference sequence). The ends were cut back, 2 bases at V and 8 bases at J, with 12 bases in the middle. The CDR3 runs to 13 residues. Written as DNA, the CDR3 is TGTGCCAGCAGTTTAGCGGGTTGGGGAGGCTACACCTTC. Its protein is CASSLAGWGGYTF.

The chain recombines TRBV6-6 with TRBJ2-3; D not certain. Between the trimmed V and J ends, which lost 6 bases and 2 bases, there was a span of 15 bases. Germline values: CDR1 MNHNY, CDR2 SVGAGI (reference sequence). This CDR3 is 15 amino acids long. For the CDR3, the DNA is TGTGCCAGCAGCTCGAGTCGAGGAACCACAGATACGCAGTATTTT. Its protein is CASSSSRGTTDTQYF.

The V gene is TRBV7-9, the J gene TRBJ1-4; the match to TRBD1 covers 8 bases. The length of the CDR3 is 14 residues. V dropped 3 bases and J dropped 7; count of bases not matched to a gene: 4. Germline V lookup: CDR1 SEHNR, CDR2 FQNEAQ (reference sequence). CDR3: CASSFGQGGEKLFF. The CDR3 DNA sequence: TGTGCCAGCAGCTTTGGACAGGGAGGTGAAAAACTGTTTTTT.

A note on this clone: It is likely a read error: a sequence one base away is far more abundant. CDR3 loop: CASRAGDYGCTF. DNA of the CDR3: TGTGCCAGCAGGGCAGGGGACTATGGCTGCACCTTC. The J gene is TRBJ1-2, the V gene TRBV28; tentative D call: TRBD1 (6 bases). The CDR3 extends over 12 amino acids. Germline lookup yields CDR1 MDHEN and CDR2 SYDVKM.

The chain recombines TRBV12-1 with TRBJ2-2; whether TRBD2, the table's D call, matches the DNA was not checked. TRBV12-1 constitutes a pseudogene. CDR3 length: 16 residues. The CDR3 region is CASSLPGSSGTGELFF. The CDR3 nucleotides read TGTGCCAGCAGCCTCCCGGGGAGTTCGGGCACCGGGGAGCTGTTTTTT.

The chain employs TRBV6-6 and TRBJ1-3; the D gene is possibly TRBD1 (6 bases). The CDR3 totals 15 residues. Trimming removed 3 bases at V and 4 bases at J, with 13 bases between. CDR1 is MNHNY, CDR2 SVGAGI, per germline (reference sequence). The CDR3 bases are TGTGCCAGCAGTTATGACCAGGGGCGAGGAAACACCATATATTTT. Translation: CASSYDQGRGNTIYF.

The chain has TRBV28 and TRBJ2-4; 7 nucleotides line up with TRBD2. The CDR3 runs to 16 residues. V lost 6 bases and J lost 6; bases outside the gene matches: 14. Per the germline V gene, CDR1 is MDHEN and CDR2 is SYDVKM. Written as DNA, the CDR3 is TGTGCCAGCAGGACCTGGGGGGGGTCGATGGGAAACATTCAGTACTTC. Protein: CASRTWGGSMGNIQYF.

V is TRBV28 and J is TRBJ1-4, with 7 bases identical to TRBD1. Germline V CDR1 and CDR2: MDHEN, SYDVKM. V trimming: 4 bases; J trimming: 6 bases; junction bases outside the gene matches: 5. The CDR3 runs 14 residues. The CDR3 spells CASSSPGGDEKLFF. CDR3 coding DNA: TGTGCCAGCAGTTCCCCAGGGGGTGATGAAAAACTGTTTTTT.

This chain joins TRBV2 and TRBJ1-6; no clear D. The CDR3 is made up of 15 amino acids. The germline V gene encodes CDR1 SNHLY and CDR2 FYNNEI. The ends were cut back, 9 bases at V and 4 bases at J, with 16 bases in the middle. The CDR3 region has the DNA TGTGCCAGTACCGGGCAGGATGCGTATAATTCACCCCTCCACTTT. It encodes CASTGQDAYNSPLHF.

This rearrangement joins TRBV14 to TRBJ2-7, with 7 bases identical to TRBD1. The V gene end was trimmed by 0 bases and the J gene end by 3 bases; junction bases not matched to a gene: 2. The CDR3 runs 14 residues. Germline V gene sequence: CDR1 SGHDN, CDR2 FVKESK. CDR3 coding DNA: TGTGCCAGCAGCCAAGAGGGACAGAACTACGAGCAGTACTTC. Protein sequence: CASSQEGQNYEQYF. Based on the CDR3 plus reference TRBV14 and TRBJ2-7, the full variable domain is EAGVTQFPSHSVIEKGQTVTLRCDPISGHDNLYWYRRVMGKEIKFLLHFVKESKQDESGMPNNRFLAERTGGTYSTLKVQPAELEDSGVYFCASSQEGQNYEQYFGPGTRLTVT.

The chain couples TRBV30 to TRBJ2-7; D may match TRBD1 or TRBD2 (5 bases each). The CDR3 is made up of 17 amino acids. The V gene's germline CDR1 is GTSNPN and CDR2 SVGIG (reference sequence). Deletions cut 3 bases from V and 2 bases from J, with 23 bases between. CDR3: CAWRGDHGTLRPYEQYF. CDR3 nucleotide sequence: TGTGCCTGGAGGGGGGACCACGGGACGTTAAGACCCTACGAGCAGTACTTC.

The chain combines TRBV11-2 with TRBJ2-7; D gene unclear. The V gene's germline CDR1 is SGHAT and CDR2 FQNNGV. The CDR3 runs to 15 residues. V was pared by 1 base and J by 2 bases, with 12 bases between. The CDR3: CASSLGRVSTYEQYF. CDR3 bases: TGTGCCAGCAGCTTAGGCAGAGTTTCCACCTACGAGCAGTACTTC.

The chain has TRBV5-4 and TRBJ2-2; D not resolved. Trimming pared 3 bases from V and 3 bases from J, leaving 9 bases between. Per the germline V gene, CDR1 is SGHNT and CDR2 is YYREEE (reference sequence). The CDR3 covers 14 residues. The CDR3 region has the DNA TGTGCCAGCAGCTCCCGCGGCTACACCGGGGAGCTGTTTTTT. Translated: CASSSRGYTGELFF.

The chain carries TRBV10-3 and TRBJ2-7; 14 nucleotides line up with TRBD2. Losses at the gene ends were 2 bases for V and 7 bases for J; bases not matched to a gene: 4. CDR3 length equals 15 residues. Germline values: CDR1 ENHRY, CDR2 SYGVKD. The CDR3 DNA follows: TGTGCCATCAGTGAGGGGACTAGCGGGAGCGGGGAGCAGTACTTC. This sequence encodes CAISEGTSGSGEQYF.

The V and J genes are TRBV9 and TRBJ2-2; the D call may be TRBD1 or TRBD2 (5 bases each). CDR3 length: 16 amino acids. The germline V and J ends were trimmed by 3 bases and 0 bases, with 12 bases remaining between them. Germline loops: CDR1 SGDLS, CDR2 YYNGEE. CDR3: CASSGDLTSNTGELFF. The CDR3 DNA is TGTGCCAGCAGCGGGGACCTTACCTCGAACACCGGGGAGCTGTTTTTT.

This clone was observed a handful of times. The chain combines TRBV2 with TRBJ2-7; TRBD1 might be the D (5 bases). Trimming stripped 5 bases from V and 9 bases from J, with 14 bases between. Germline lookup yields CDR1 SNHLY and CDR2 FYNNEI. This CDR3 region has 12 residues. CDR3 residues: CASSPLTTGQYF. Written as DNA, the CDR3 is TGTGCCAGCAGTCCACTCACTACAGGGCAGTACTTC.

This clone was recorded a few times. J is TRBJ2-5 and V is TRBV6-6, with no clear D. Per germline, CDR1 MNHNY and CDR2 SVGAGI (reference sequence). The V end lost 0 bases, the J end lost 1 base, and 12 bases lay between the germline ends. The CDR3 covers 16 residues. For the CDR3, the DNA is TGTGCCAGCAGTTACTCGTCATTCTCGACCCAAGAGACCCAGTACTTC. It encodes CASSYSSFSTQETQYF.

With regard to this clone: This sample also contains other DNA sequences that code for the same CDR3. The V and J genes are TRBV27 and TRBJ2-7, with 12 bases matching TRBD2. Germline-derived CDR1 and CDR2 are MNHEY and SMNVEV (reference sequence). J was trimmed by 5 bases and V by 6 bases; bases with no gene match: 11. The CDR3 covers 16 residues. CDR3 region: CASRTSGRRGENEQYF. In DNA, the CDR3 is TGTGCCAGCAGGACTAGCGGGAGAAGAGGGGAAAACGAGCAGTACTTC.

About this clone: Other DNA sequences within the sample encode an identical CDR3. The genes are TRBV18 and TRBJ1-5; 11 nucleotides match TRBD1. V shed 3 bases, J shed 4 bases, and the junction held 2 bases outside the gene matches. CDR1 and CDR2 (germline): KGHSH, LQKENI. CDR3 length: 15 residues. The CDR3 DNA reads TGTGCCAGCTCACCCGGACAGGGGGCAAATCAGCCCCAGCATTTT. It encodes CASSPGQGANQPQHF.

This clone was detected only once. V is TRBV6-4 and J is TRBJ2-3, with TRBD2 identical over 12 bases. The CDR3 length is 15 residues. Germline V gene sequence: CDR1 MRHNA, CDR2 SNTAGT. J gave up 7 bases and V 6 bases, and 8 bases lay outside the gene matches. The CDR3 coding sequence is TGTGCCAGCAGACGACTAGCGGGAGACGAGAATACGCAGTATTTT. Its protein is CASRRLAGDENTQYF.

Points on this clone: This specimen includes other DNA sequences encoding the same CDR3. The chain has TRBV11-2 and TRBJ2-5; D ambiguous. This CDR3 spans 11 amino acids. V shed 5 bases and J shed 5 bases, with 6 bases lying between them. Looked up from germline, CDR1 is SGHAT and CDR2 is FQNNGV. The CDR3 DNA follows: TGTGCCAGCAGCCTGAGGGAGACCCAGTACTTC. Its protein product is CASSLRETQYF.